The 32 T cell receptor beta chains below all came from one sample that was sequenced in a study of blood T cell repertoires in COVID-19 (dated by TCRdb to about 2020). Library preparation employed the immunoSEQ multiplex PCR assay. TCRdb provides this immuneACCESS table in a form limited to in-frame rearrangements. Some clones are lacking; in checked studies, under half of them reflect an unresolved V gene, and why the rest are absent is not known. The sample contains approximately 70,000 clones, 90% of them found a single time. The ten largest clones add up to about 2.7% of the sample. Sequencing was carried out using peripheral blood. The source is a human donor in a cohort sampled during active COVID-19.

The chain employs TRBV28 and TRBJ1-1; TRBD1 might be the D (5 bases). Germline V lookup: CDR1 MDHEN, CDR2 SYDVKM. This CDR3 is built from 11 residues. The ends were cut back, 6 bases at V and 11 bases at J, with 13 bases in the middle. The chain's CDR3 is CASSLGEMAFF. The CDR3 nucleotides read TGTGCCAGCAGCCTAGGGGAAATGGCTTTCTTT. Together with reference TRBV28 and TRBJ1-1, the CDR3 gives the full variable domain: DVKVTQSSRYLVKRTGEKVFLECVQDMDHENMFWYRQDPGLGLRLIYFSYDVKMKEKGDIPEGYSVSREKKERFSLILESASTNQTSMYLCASSLGEMAFFGQGTRLTVV.

This chain links TRBV2 with TRBJ2-6, with 9 bases identical to TRBD1. V was clipped by 7 bases and J by 0 bases; unmatched bases: 7. The CDR3 is 17 amino acids. Germline-derived CDR1 and CDR2 are SNHLY and FYNNEI. CDR3 protein: CASIPGTGISGANVLTF. CDR3 bases: TGTGCCAGCATTCCCGGGACAGGGATCTCTGGGGCCAACGTCCTGACTTTC.

The rearrangement links TRBV2 to TRBJ2-1; D uncertain. This CDR3 region has 15 residues. From germline, CDR1 is SNHLY and CDR2 FYNNEI. Trimming took 2 bases from V and 3 from J, leaving 11 bases between them. The CDR3 spells CASSENGEVYNEQFF. The CDR3 coding sequence is TGTGCCAGCAGTGAAAACGGAGAGGTCTACAATGAGCAGTTCTTC.

V usage is TRBV21-1 and J usage is TRBJ1-1; TRBD1 reflects the table's D call only, with no check against the DNA. TRBV21-1 corresponds to a pseudogene. The CDR3 runs to 16 residues. CDR3 nucleotides: TGTGCCAGCACCAATCCCTGGGACAGGGTTGTCCCTGAAGCTTTCTTT. It codes for CASTNPWDRVVPEAFF.

The V call is TRBV28, the J call TRBJ2-7; weak D call: TRBD2 (6 bases). Germline V gene lookup returns CDR1 MDHEN and CDR2 SYDVKM. V was pared by 6 bases and J by 2 bases, with 14 bases between. The CDR3 contains 14 residues. As DNA, the CDR3 is TGTGCCAGCAGGGTGGCGGGGTCCCCCTACGAGCAGTACTTC. It is translated as CASRVAGSPYEQYF.

The chain has TRBV4-2 and TRBJ2-7; 12 bases align to TRBD1. The V gene end was trimmed by 4 bases and the J gene end by 4 bases; junction bases not matched to a gene: 8. This CDR3 has 16 residues. The germline gives CDR1 LGHNA, CDR2 YNFKEQ. CDR3 residues: CASSRGQGALEYEQYF. CDR3 nucleotide sequence: TGTGCCAGCAGCCGGGGACAGGGGGCCTTAGAGTACGAGCAGTACTTC.

The chain has TRBV28 and TRBJ2-2; D may be TRBD2 (5 bases). This CDR3 spans 14 amino acids. V shed 10 bases and J shed 4 bases, with 16 bases lying between them. Germline loops: CDR1 MDHEN, CDR2 SYDVKM. DNA of the CDR3: TGTGCCACCACCTCTATGAGGGTCACCGGGGAGCTGTTTTTT. It is translated as CATTSMRVTGELFF.

This sequence joins TRBV9 and TRBJ1-6; 7 nucleotides align to TRBD1. With V trimmed by 3 bases and J by 8 bases, 2 bases remained unmatched. Germline V lookup: CDR1 SGDLS, CDR2 YYNGEE. The CDR3 sequence is 13 residues long. DNA for the CDR3: TGTGCCAGCAGCGGGGACAGTCATTCACCCCTCCACTTT. This translates into CASSGDSHSPLHF. The variable domain in full, with the rest retrieved from reference TRBV9 and TRBJ1-6, is DSGVTQTPKHLITATGQRVTLRCSPRSGDLSVYWYQQSLDQGLQFLIQYYNGEERAKGNILERFSAQQFPDLHSELNLSSLELGDSALYFCASSGDSHSPLHFGNGTRLTVT.

This clone appeared a single time. This chain links TRBV7-2 with TRBJ2-3, with TRBD2 matching 14 bases. In germline, CDR1 is SGHTA, CDR2 FQGNSA. The CDR3 is 16 residues long. Unmatched junction bases numbered 3, after V lost 3 bases and J lost 4 bases. This chain's CDR3 is CASSFGLAGGPDTQYF. CDR3 nucleotides: TGTGCCAGCAGCTTCGGACTAGCGGGAGGCCCAGATACGCAGTATTTT.

This clone was counted a single time. The chain is built from TRBV6-6 and TRBJ2-5, with D possibly TRBD2 on 6 matching bases. V lost 3 bases, J lost 2 bases, and 16 bases lay in between. CDR1 MNHNY and CDR2 SVGAGI come from the germline V gene (reference sequence). CDR3 length: 16 amino acids. The CDR3 DNA sequence: TGTGCCAGCAGTTATCGAGGAGGGGTTGGTCAAGAGACCCAGTACTTC. Protein product: CASSYRGGVGQETQYF.

In this sample, this clone turned up once. V is TRBV29-1 and J is TRBJ1-2; tentative D call: TRBD1 (5 bases). The V gene's germline CDR1 is SQVTM and CDR2 ANQGSEA. The CDR3 sequence is 15 residues long. Deletions cut 1 base from V and 4 bases from J, with 16 bases between. In nucleotides, the CDR3 is TGCAGCGTTGAAGGAATAGGGCCCACAGGCTATGGCTACACCTTC. Residues: CSVEGIGPTGYGYTF. Full variable domain (outside the CDR3, taken from reference TRBV29-1 and TRBJ1-2): SAVISQKPSRDICQRGTSLTIQCQVDSQVTMMFWYRQQPGQSLTLIATANQGSEATYESGFVIDKFPISRPNLTFSTLTVSNMSPEDSSIYLCSVEGIGPTGYGYTFGSGTRLTVV.

This chain's CDR3 is CASSRQGKNEQYF. CDR3 sequence (DNA): TGTGCCAGCAGTAGGCAGGGGAAGAACGAGCAGTACTTC. The chain carries TRBV27 and TRBJ2-7, with a possible D match to TRBD1 (6 bases). The germline gives CDR1 MNHEY, CDR2 SMNVEV (reference sequence). The CDR3 covers 13 residues. V was shortened by 5 bases and J by 5 bases, with 13 bases between the two germline ends.

V is TRBV28 and J is TRBJ2-4; TRBD1 matches 7 bases. Looked up from germline, CDR1 is MDHEN and CDR2 is SYDVKM. The CDR3 runs 14 residues. After removal of 6 bases from V and 7 bases from J, the junction contained 9 bases not matched to a gene. The CDR3 bases are TGTGCCAGCAGGGTACCCGGACAGGCTAACATTCAGTACTTC. The encoded protein is CASRVPGQANIQYF. Supplemented by reference TRBV28 and TRBJ2-4, the full variable domain reads DVKVTQSSRYLVKRTGEKVFLECVQDMDHENMFWYRQDPGLGLRLIYFSYDVKMKEKGDIPEGYSVSREKKERFSLILESASTNQTSMYLCASRVPGQANIQYFGAGTRLSVL.

The genes are TRBV19 and TRBJ1-1, with 7 bases that match TRBD1. The germline CDR1 and CDR2 sequences are LNHDA and SQIVND (reference sequence). V shed 6 bases, J shed 3 bases, and the junction held 22 bases outside the gene matches. This CDR3 region has 19 residues. The CDR3, as DNA: TGTGCCAGTAGGAAGACGACAGGGCGATATCTCTCTTCGGACACTGAAGCTTTCTTT. This translates into CASRKTTGRYLSSDTEAFF. Combining the CDR3 with reference TRBV19 and TRBJ1-1 gives the whole variable domain DGGITQSPKYLFRKEGQNVTLSCEQNLNHDAMYWYRQDPGQGLRLIYYSQIVNDFQKGDIAEGYSVSREKKESFPLTVTSAQKNPTAFYLCASRKTTGRYLSSDTEAFFGQGTRLTVV.

The sample holds one count of this clone. This rearrangement joins TRBV6-6 to TRBJ1-2; 7 bases are a match to TRBD1. V lost 7 bases, J lost 2 bases, and 10 bases stayed unmatched. The CDR3 totals 15 residues. CDR1 MNHNY and CDR2 SVGAGI come from the germline V gene (reference sequence). CDR3 sequence (DNA): TGTGCCAGCACCTTCCGGGGACAGAGAAACTATGGCTACACCTTC. This encodes CASTFRGQRNYGYTF.

This rearrangement joins TRBV3-1 (or the pseudogene TRBV3-2) to TRBJ1-1, with unresolved D. The CDR3 has 15 amino acids. Trimming removed 0 bases from V and 1 base from J, with 9 bases in between. Germline CDR1 reads LGHDT; CDR2 reads YNNKEL (reference sequence). This CDR3 is CASSQEWERNTEAFF. The DNA for the CDR3 is TGTGCCAGCAGCCAAGAATGGGAGAGGAACACTGAAGCTTTCTTT.

This clone was seen just once. The chain carries TRBV30 and TRBJ1-1, with 7 bases that match TRBD1. Germline CDR1 is GTSNPN and CDR2 is SVGIG (reference sequence). V lost 8 bases and J lost 5; bases outside the gene matches: 11. The CDR3 length is 13 residues. In DNA form, the CDR3 reads TGTGCCGTCCCTAGGACAGGATGGACTGAAGCTTTCTTT. This codes for CAVPRTGWTEAFF.

V gene TRBV6-2 or TRBV6-3 combines with J gene TRBJ2-2, with a weak D call TRBD1 (6 bases). This CDR3 comprises 16 residues. CDR1 is MNHEY and CDR2 is SVGEGT in the germline V gene. Trimming shortened V by 4 bases and J by 5 bases, and 17 bases separated the two germline ends. The CDR3 bases are TGTGCCAGCAGTTCCCCCGACAGGTTCCTGACCGGGGAGCTGTTTTTT. Amino acids: CASSSPDRFLTGELFF.

The rearrangement joins TRBV7-9 to TRBJ2-4, with 10 bases that match TRBD1. The CDR3 sequence is 14 residues long. Germline loops: CDR1 SEHNR, CDR2 FQNEAQ (reference sequence). The J segment lost 8 bases and the V segment lost 5 bases, leaving 6 bases of the junction unmatched. CDR3 amino acids: CASSPDRGQHIQYF. In DNA form, the CDR3 reads TGTGCCAGCAGCCCCGACAGGGGGCAGCACATTCAGTACTTC.

This clone has a single count. CDR3 DNA sequence: TGTGCCAGCCGCCATCTCCTACGGGACAGGCCGGGGACCCAGTACTTC. This codes for CASRHLLRDRPGTQYF. The rearrangement links TRBV6-2 or TRBV6-3 to TRBJ2-5; TRBD1 agrees at 8 bases. The CDR3 covers 16 residues. Germline V gene lookup returns CDR1 MNHEY and CDR2 SVGEGT. Germline trimming cut 8 bases from V and 7 bases from J; bases unmatched to any gene: 18.

This sequence joins TRBV2 and TRBJ2-5; D call uncertain. Germline V gene lookup returns CDR1 SNHLY and CDR2 FYNNEI. CDR3 size: 14 residues. Trimming took off 3 bases at V and 0 bases at J, with 8 bases between the two ends. The CDR3 DNA sequence: TGTGCCAGCAGTGAGTGGGCAAACCAAGAGACCCAGTACTTC. Protein product: CASSEWANQETQYF. Supplemented by reference TRBV2 and TRBJ2-5, the full variable domain reads EPEVTQTPSHQVTQMGQEVILRCVPISNHLYFYWYRQILGQKVEFLVSFYNNEISEKSEIFDDQFSVERPDGSNFTLKIRSTKLEDSAMYFCASSEWANQETQYFGPGTRLLVL.

CDR3 sequence reads: CASSRGSLAGGLLETQYF. CDR3 DNA sequence: TGTGCCAGCAGCCGCGGGTCACTAGCGGGGGGGCTTCTGGAGACCCAGTACTTC. The rearrangement links TRBV11-2 to TRBJ2-5; 13 nucleotides line up with TRBD2. This CDR3 contains 18 residues. Germline CDR1 and CDR2: SGHAT and FQNNGV. V was clipped by 5 bases and J by 5 bases; unmatched bases: 14.

V gene TRBV3-1 (or the pseudogene TRBV3-2) combines with J gene TRBJ1-2, with D hard to call. CDR3 length equals 15 residues. Germline lookup yields CDR1 LGHDT and CDR2 YNNKEL (reference sequence). With 6 bases removed from V and 5 bases from J, the gap between germline ends came to 19 bases. CDR3 residues: CASSRNVQILYGYTF. CDR3 coding DNA: TGTGCCAGCAGTCGAAACGTACAGATTCTATATGGCTACACCTTC.

The V and J genes are TRBV4-3 and TRBJ2-7; 8 bases line up with TRBD1. J lost 6 bases, V lost 1 base, and 8 bases had no gene match. CDR3 size: 15 residues. Germline lookup yields CDR1 LGHNA and CDR2 YSLEER. CDR3: CASSQGLGQAAEQYF. The CDR3 DNA reads as TGCGCCAGCAGCCAAGGTTTGGGACAGGCCGCCGAGCAGTACTTC.

This clone appeared a single time. The chain is built from TRBV11-2 and TRBJ1-1, with D uncertain. The germline V gene encodes CDR1 SGHAT and CDR2 FQNNGV. The CDR3 is 12 amino acids. V lost 6 bases and J 4 bases, leaving 9 bases between the germline ends. The CDR3 DNA reads as TGTGCCAGCAGTCTGGAGGCCACTGAAGCTTTCTTT. Translating it yields CASSLEATEAFF.

The chain carries TRBV5-5 and TRBJ1-4, with 12 positions matching TRBD1. This CDR3 region has 16 residues. Germline CDR1 SGHKS, CDR2 YYEKEE (reference sequence). After removal of 2 bases from V and 8 bases from J, the junction contained 7 bases not matched to a gene. DNA for the CDR3: TGTGCCAGCAGCTTCGCGGGACAGGGGGCCGGCGAAAAACTGTTTTTT. Amino acid sequence: CASSFAGQGAGEKLFF. Using reference TRBV5-5 and TRBJ1-4 for the parts outside the CDR3, the full variable domain is DAGVTQSPTHLIKTRGQQVTLRCSPISGHKSVSWYQQVLGQGPQFIFQYYEKEERGRGNFPDRFSARQFPNYSSELNVNALLLGDSALYLCASSFAGQGAGEKLFFGSGTQLSVL.

This chain links TRBV18 with TRBJ2-3; 7 bases agree with TRBD2. CDR1 and CDR2 from the germline V gene are KGHSH and LQKENI. The J segment lost 2 bases and the V segment lost 3 bases, leaving 5 bases of the junction unmatched. The length of the CDR3 is 15 residues. The CDR3 DNA is TGTGCCAGCTCACCGGGGACTACCGCCACAGATACGCAGTATTTT. Translation gives CASSPGTTATDTQYF.

The rearrangement uses TRBV4-3 and TRBJ2-1; the D gene is possibly TRBD2 (6 bases). Per the germline V gene, CDR1 is LGHNA and CDR2 is YSLEER. The length of the CDR3 is 14 residues. Trimming pared 0 bases from V and 6 bases from J, leaving 9 bases between. The CDR3 loop is CASSQERESNEQFF. Here the CDR3 DNA reads TGCGCCAGCAGCCAAGAGCGGGAAAGCAATGAGCAGTTCTTC.

The V gene is TRBV28, the J gene TRBJ2-7; 7 bases agree with TRBD2. The V gene end was trimmed by 6 bases and the J gene end by 2 bases; junction bases not matched to a gene: 10. The CDR3 is 15 amino acids. The germline V gene encodes CDR1 MDHEN and CDR2 SYDVKM. The CDR3 is CASSPWWEGPYEQYF. The CDR3 coding sequence is TGTGCCAGCAGCCCATGGTGGGAGGGCCCCTACGAGCAGTACTTC. The full variable domain, its missing parts supplied by reference TRBV28 and TRBJ2-7, is DVKVTQSSRYLVKRTGEKVFLECVQDMDHENMFWYRQDPGLGLRLIYFSYDVKMKEKGDIPEGYSVSREKKERFSLILESASTNQTSMYLCASSPWWEGPYEQYFGPGTRLTVT.

The chain employs TRBV9 and TRBJ2-2; a possible D gene is TRBD2 (6 bases). V was clipped by 5 bases and J by 4 bases, with 18 bases between them. The length of the CDR3 is 16 residues. Germline CDR1 reads SGDLS; CDR2 reads YYNGEE. The CDR3 nucleotides read TGTGCCAGCAGGGCCGATTTTGGGGGGAGCACCGGGGAGCTGTTTTTT. Protein sequence: CASRADFGGSTGELFF.

The chain is built from TRBV6-5 and TRBJ1-1; maybe TRBD1 (6 bases). The CDR3 totals 13 residues. Germline V gene lookup returns CDR1 MNHEY and CDR2 SVGAGI. Trimming stripped 8 bases from V and 5 bases from J, with 15 bases between. The CDR3 region is CASHGQSITEAFF. The DNA of the CDR3 is TGTGCCAGCCACGGACAGTCAATTACTGAAGCTTTCTTT.

This chain uses TRBV5-1 with TRBJ2-1; TRBD2 agrees at 10 bases. CDR1 is SGHRS, CDR2 YFSETQ, per germline. The CDR3 runs to 16 residues. J was trimmed by 2 bases and V by 4 bases; bases with no gene match: 6. The chain's CDR3 is CASSLVSGGAYNEQFF. CDR3 nucleotides: TGCGCCAGCAGCCTTGTCAGCGGGGGGGCCTACAATGAGCAGTTCTTC.